The 17 T cell receptor beta chains listed next were all sequenced from one sample in a study of T cell clonality in common variable immunodeficiency (dated by TCRdb to between 2015 and 2017). What the study reported, not specific to this receptor: Fewer deletions and N-nucleotide insertions were reportedly observed in CVID TCRbeta sequences, and highly modified clones with 13 or more V deletions were reportedly absent from CVID TCRbeta sequences.

The antigens for these receptors are not known. The library was produced with the immunoSEQ multiplex PCR assay. TCRdb provides this immuneACCESS table in a form limited to in-frame rearrangements. Some clones are lacking; in checked studies, under half of them reflect an unresolved V gene, and why the rest are absent is not known. The sample's clone listing holds about 15,000 clones. The ten largest clonotypes hold roughly 4.9% of the sample. The sequenced sample was peripheral blood mononuclear cells. All receptors derive from a human donor with common variable immunodeficiency.

In terms of frequency, this clone is large. The sequence runs out 3 residues before the end of the CDR3; the remainder is reconstructed from the germline J gene. The chain couples TRBV28 to TRBJ2-4; D is undetermined. The CDR3 covers 11 residues. CDR1 is MDHEN and CDR2 is SYDVKM in the germline V gene. The sequenced CDR3 bases are TGTGCCAGCAGTTTAGAGGTAACT. Translating gives CASSLEVT. The whole CDR3 sequence reads CASSLEVTQYF.

Worth noting for this clone: The read ends 3 residues before the CDR3 terminus; that terminus is restored from the germline J gene. The J gene is TRBJ1-6, the V gene TRBV18; 7 bases are a match to TRBD1. V shed 3 bases, J shed 6 bases, and the junction held 2 bases outside the gene matches. Germline lookup yields CDR1 KGHSH and CDR2 LQKENI. The CDR3 loop spans 14 amino acids. Partial CDR3 DNA: TGTGCCAGCTCACCGACAGGGCTTAATTCACCC. Residues: CASSPTGLNSP. The whole CDR3 is CASSPTGLNSPLHF.

Worth noting for this clone: Read coverage stops 3 residues before the CDR3 terminus; the germline J gene supplies the remainder. The chain employs TRBV7-3 and TRBJ2-2; TRBD1 matches at 8 bases. The V and J ends lost 2 bases and 2 bases, in that order; junction bases with no gene match: 1. Germline assignment: CDR1 SGHTA and CDR2 FQGTGA. The CDR3 runs to 15 residues. CDR3 bases read: TGTGCCAGCAGCTTAGGACAGGGCAACACCGGGGAG. Translation: CASSLGQGNTGE. Given in full, the CDR3 is CASSLGQGNTGELFF. Using reference TRBV7-3 and TRBJ2-2 for the parts outside the CDR3, the full variable domain is GAGVSQTPSNKVTEKGKYVELRCDPISGHTALYWYRQSLGQGPEFLIYFQGTGAADDSGLPNDRFFAVRPEGSVSTLKIQRTERGDSAVYLCASSLGQGNTGELFFGEGSRLTVL.

Comments on this clone: The CDR3 end lies 3 residues beyond the end of the read and is filled in from the germline J gene. The gene calls are TRBV7-3 and TRBJ1-2; a weak D match, TRBD1 (5 bases). CDR1 is SGHTA and CDR2 is FQGTGA in the germline V gene. CDR3 length: 13 residues. The covered CDR3 bases are TGTGCCAGCAGCTTAACCCCCCCCCGGACA. Its protein is CASSLTPPRT. The entire CDR3 protein is CASSLTPPRTYTF.

On this clone itself: The missing CDR3 end, 3 residues past where the read stops, is filled in from the germline J gene. The chain recombines TRBV2 with TRBJ2-5, with TRBD1 identical over 12 bases. Trimming at V came to 6 bases and at J to 4 bases, leaving 6 bases not matched to a gene. The length of the CDR3 is 15 residues. Germline V CDR1 and CDR2: SNHLY, FYNNEI. CDR3 residues: CASRGQGASGETQYF. The DNA read from the CDR3 is TGTGCCAGCAGGGGACAGGGGGCATCCGGAGAGACC.

To note about this clone: Coverage ceases 3 residues before the CDR3 finishes, and the germline J gene fills in the end. This rearrangement joins TRBV7-6 to TRBJ1-6; perhaps TRBD1 as D (5 bases). This CDR3 is 14 amino acids long. Germline CDR1 SGHVS, CDR2 FNYEAQ. The ends were cut back, 5 bases at V and 4 bases at J, with 9 bases in the middle. CDR3 region: CASSPQGYNSPLHF. CDR3 bases read: TGTGCCAGCAGCCCCCAGGGATATAATTCACCC.

In the case of this clone: The read stops 3 residues short of the end of the CDR3; the missing end is completed from the germline J gene. The chain uses TRBV19 and TRBJ2-1; 8 bases align to TRBD1. Unmatched junction bases numbered 6, after V lost 0 bases and J lost 5 bases. CDR1 and CDR2 (germline): LNHDA, SQIVND (reference sequence). CDR3 length: 16 amino acids. Partial CDR3 DNA: TGTGCCAGTAGTATAGATCAGGACAGGGTGAACAATGAG. Translation: CASSIDQDRVNNE. The whole CDR3 reads CASSIDQDRVNNEQFF.

Concerning this clone: The read terminates 3 residues ahead of where the CDR3 ends, so the germline J gene completes it. The J gene is TRBJ2-2, the V gene TRBV7-3; 11 bases agree with TRBD2. Trimming removed 5 bases from V and 6 bases from J; junction bases left unmatched: 14. Germline loops: CDR1 SGHTA, CDR2 FQGTGA. The CDR3 has 18 amino acids. This CDR3 reads CASSPIGTSGPAPGELFF. CDR3 DNA, as far as it was read: TGTGCCAGCAGCCCGATAGGGACTAGCGGTCCGGCGCCCGGGGAG.

CDR3 DNA (partial): TGTGCCAGCTCACCGGGACAGGCCAGGAACACTGAA. This gives the protein CASSPGQARNTE. The CDR3 in its entirety is CASSPGQARNTEAFF. This rearrangement joins TRBV18 to TRBJ1-1, with 8 bases matching TRBD1. Read sequence stops 3 residues before the CDR3 end, and the germline J gene provides the missing end. J was trimmed by 1 base and V by 3 bases; bases with no gene match: 4. The CDR3 spans 15 residues. The germline V gene encodes CDR1 KGHSH and CDR2 LQKENI.

Measured by frequency, this clone is medium-sized. Read sequence stops 3 residues before the CDR3 end, and the germline J gene provides the missing end. This chain joins TRBV7-8 and TRBJ1-3, with a tentative D call TRBD1 (6 bases). The CDR3 has 14 amino acids. Deletions cut 1 base from V and 3 bases from J, with 7 bases between. Per germline, CDR1 SGHVS and CDR2 FQNEAQ. The chain's CDR3 is CASSLEGVGNTIYF. The sequenced part of the CDR3 DNA is TGTGCCAGCAGCTTAGAGGGGGTTGGAAACACC.

A word on this clone: The CDR3 end lies 3 residues beyond the end of the read and is filled in from the germline J gene. The J gene is TRBJ1-1, the V gene TRBV19, with D hard to call. Trimming took off 6 bases at V and 7 bases at J, with 15 bases between the two ends. Germline loops: CDR1 LNHDA, CDR2 SQIVND (reference sequence). The CDR3 has 13 residues. CDR3 DNA (partial): TGTGCCAGTAGCCCTCAGTCAGGAGGTGAA. This gives the protein CASSPQSGGE. The complete CDR3 sequence is CASSPQSGGEAFF.

On this clone itself: The CDR3 extends 3 residues past the end of the read, so its final part is completed from the germline J gene. The rearrangement uses TRBV19 and TRBJ2-1; D call uncertain. Trimming shortened V by 9 bases and J by 0 bases, and 9 bases separated the two germline ends. The CDR3 is 13 residues long. Germline-derived CDR1 and CDR2 are LNHDA and SQIVND (reference sequence). CDR3 sequence reads: CASSPSSYNEQFF. The DNA read from the CDR3 is TGTGCCAGCTCCCCCAGCTCCTACAATGAG.

CDR3 loop: CSAKGGRADEQYF. The sequenced part of the CDR3 DNA is TGCAGTGCTAAGGGCGGGAGGGCCGACGAG. This sequence joins TRBV20-1 and TRBJ2-7; 9 bases are shared with TRBD2. The CDR3 end falls 3 residues outside the read, so it is completed with the germline J gene. The germline gives CDR1 DFQATT, CDR2 SNEGSKA (reference sequence). Germline trimming cut 4 bases from V and 5 bases from J; bases unmatched to any gene: 6. This CDR3 has 13 residues.

Points on this clone: Read data end 3 residues before the CDR3 end; the end is taken from the germline J gene. The rearrangement uses TRBV5-1 and TRBJ2-1; a weak D match, TRBD2 (6 bases). The germline gives CDR1 SGHRS, CDR2 YFSETQ. There are 14 residues in the CDR3. The V gene lost 4 bases and the J gene lost 9 bases, with 17 bases spanning the gap. CDR3 DNA (partial): TGCGCCAGCAGCCTGCTGAAGGACGGGGGTGAG. It translates to CASSLLKDGGE. The complete CDR3 protein is CASSLLKDGGEQFF.

Regarding this clone: The CDR3 goes on 3 residues after the read ends, and that part is filled in from the germline J gene. The rearrangement uses TRBV18 and TRBJ1-5; no firm D call. The CDR3 runs 13 residues. Germline CDR1 and CDR2: KGHSH and LQKENI. Trimming pared 5 bases from V and 2 bases from J, leaving 7 bases between. The part of the CDR3 DNA that was read is TGTGCCAGCTCAGGCGGGGGCAATCAGCCC. Translation: CASSGGGNQP. The CDR3 reads in full as CASSGGGNQPQHF.

Worth noting for this clone: The observed sequence ends 3 residues before the CDR3 terminus, with the missing tail filled in from the germline J gene. This sequence joins TRBV7-6 and TRBJ1-1; no firm D call. This CDR3 is 16 amino acids long. Trimming took 5 bases from V and 0 from J, leaving 16 bases between them. Germline CDR1 reads SGHVS; CDR2 reads FNYEAQ. The CDR3 sequence is CASSQVRGGMNTEAFF. The sequenced part of the CDR3 DNA is TGTGCCAGCAGCCAGGTACGGGGTGGGATGAACACTGAA.

Regarding this clone: The read stops 3 residues short of the end of the CDR3; the missing end is completed from the germline J gene. V and J are TRBV2 and TRBJ1-4; TRBD1 might be the D (5 bases). CDR3 length: 14 amino acids. The V end lost 5 bases, the J end lost 4 bases, and 11 bases lay between the germline ends. Germline V gives CDR1 SNHLY, CDR2 FYNNEI. CDR3 DNA (partial): TGTGCCAGCAGTTCCAGGGTGATTAATGAAAAA. This gives the protein CASSSRVINEK. The entire CDR3 protein is CASSSRVINEKLFF.